Below, 12 T cell receptor beta chains from the same sample are listed, as sequenced in a study of cytomegalovirus exposure and HLA in healthy donors. PCR used 60 Vbeta primers and 13 Jbeta primers. Profiling relied on immunoSEQ multiplex PCR, and the TCRdb table lists in-frame clones only, not all of them. The sample has roughly 150,000 clones; 80% to 85% are singletons. Sequencing was performed on PBMCs. These receptors came from a male donor in good health and CMV-seronegative.

The chain couples TRBV27 to TRBJ1-5, with a possible D match to TRBD1 (5 bases). CDR3 length: 15 residues. CDR1 is MNHEY and CDR2 is SMNVEV in the germline V gene (reference sequence). The V end was cut by 0 bases, the J end by 7 bases, with 13 bases between. The CDR3 spells CASSLSAGSGQPQHF. The CDR3 nucleotides are TGTGCCAGCAGTTTATCTGCAGGGTCCGGCCAGCCCCAGCATTTT.

The chain has TRBV9 and TRBJ1-3; D is perhaps TRBD1 (5 bases). CDR3 length: 15 amino acids. The V end was cut by 0 bases, the J end by 3 bases, with 10 bases between. From germline, CDR1 is SGDLS and CDR2 YYNGEE. CDR3 sequence: CASSVDQGNGNTIYF. For the CDR3, the DNA is TGTGCCAGCAGCGTAGATCAGGGAAATGGAAACACCATATATTTT.

In its sample, this clone was seen once. The chain carries TRBV25-1 and TRBJ1-2, with D possibly matching TRBD1 (5 bases). Trimming stripped 4 bases from V and 5 bases from J, with 11 bases between. The CDR3 contains 13 residues. Germline V lookup: CDR1 MGHDK, CDR2 SYGVNS. The DNA of the CDR3 is TGTGCCAGCAGTGTGACAGAAAAGTATGGCTACACCTTC. Its protein is CASSVTEKYGYTF.

The V call is TRBV15, the J call TRBJ1-3; 8 bases match TRBD1. This CDR3 spans 18 amino acids. With V trimmed by 2 bases and J by 4 bases, 13 bases remained unmatched. The germline gives CDR1 LNHNV, CDR2 YYDKDF (reference sequence). The CDR3 DNA reads TGTGCCACCAGCAGACTTGGTTCCGGACAGGGAACAGGAAACACCATATATTTT. Encoded protein: CATSRLGSGQGTGNTIYF.

The V call is TRBV7-6, the J call TRBJ2-5; D remains unclear. Germline CDR1 SGHVS, CDR2 FNYEAQ. V lost 8 bases and J 1 base, leaving 11 bases between the germline ends. The CDR3 is 13 residues long. CDR3 loop: CASGLRLQETQYF. CDR3 in DNA: TGTGCCAGCGGGCTTCGGCTCCAAGAGACCCAGTACTTC.

This clone was observed once. This chain connects TRBV5-4 to TRBJ2-5; 9 nucleotides agree with TRBD2. V lost 5 bases and J lost 0; bases outside the gene matches: 11. Germline V gives CDR1 SGHNT, CDR2 YYREEE (reference sequence). CDR3 size: 17 residues. The CDR3 sequence: CASRRSSGGTNQETQYF. CDR3 in DNA: TGTGCCAGCAGGCGGTCCAGCGGGGGGACGAACCAAGAGACCCAGTACTTC.

The gene calls are TRBV2 and TRBJ1-4, with 7 nucleotides matching TRBD1. The J segment lost 6 bases and the V segment lost 6 bases, leaving 10 bases of the junction unmatched. The germline gives CDR1 SNHLY, CDR2 FYNNEI. CDR3 length equals 15 residues. CDR3 bases: TGTGCCAGCAGCGTTAACAGGGGAGTAGATGAAAAACTGTTTTTT. It translates to CASSVNRGVDEKLFF.

The chain joins TRBV27 to TRBJ1-6, with D possibly TRBD1 on 5 matching bases. The length of the CDR3 is 14 residues. V lost 5 bases, J lost 7 bases, and 12 bases lay in between. In germline, CDR1 is MNHEY, CDR2 SMNVEV (reference sequence). Here the CDR3 reads CASSAGRWNSPLHF. The CDR3 DNA reads as TGTGCCAGCAGTGCGGGACGGTGGAATTCACCCCTCCACTTT.

The V and J genes are TRBV4-3 and TRBJ2-7; no firm D call. V lost 1 base to trimming and J lost 0 bases, with 10 bases between them. Germline CDR1 and CDR2: LGHNA and YSLEER. The CDR3 length is 15 residues. CDR3 in amino acids: CASSQASFSSYEQYF. In DNA form, the CDR3 reads TGCGCCAGCAGCCAAGCCTCCTTCAGCTCCTACGAGCAGTACTTC.

The chain links TRBV10-3 to TRBJ1-2; no reliable D call. Germline V gene data show CDR1 as ENHRY and CDR2 as SYGVKD. The germline V and J ends were trimmed by 3 bases and 2 bases, with 10 bases remaining between them. This CDR3 region has 14 residues. The chain's CDR3 is CAISDYRGNYGYTF. For the CDR3, the DNA is TGTGCCATCAGTGACTACCGAGGGAACTATGGCTACACCTTC.

This chain uses TRBV27 with TRBJ2-7, with a possible D match to TRBD2 (7 bases). The length of the CDR3 is 16 residues. CDR1 and CDR2 from the germline V gene are MNHEY and SMNVEV (reference sequence). Trimming pared 5 bases from V and 1 base from J, leaving 18 bases between. DNA of the CDR3: TGTGCCAGCAGTAAAAGTGGGGGGGGCAGGTCCTACGAGCAGTACTTC. It specifies CASSKSGGGRSYEQYF.

CDR3 bases: TGTGCCAGCAGTGAAGCCTCTACGTATGAAAAACTGTTTTTT. Translating gives CASSEASTYEKLFF. The chain has TRBV6-1 and TRBJ1-4, with D unclear. The CDR3 is made up of 14 amino acids. The germline CDR1 and CDR2 sequences are MNHNS and SASEGT. V was clipped by 0 bases and J by 6 bases, with 8 bases between them.